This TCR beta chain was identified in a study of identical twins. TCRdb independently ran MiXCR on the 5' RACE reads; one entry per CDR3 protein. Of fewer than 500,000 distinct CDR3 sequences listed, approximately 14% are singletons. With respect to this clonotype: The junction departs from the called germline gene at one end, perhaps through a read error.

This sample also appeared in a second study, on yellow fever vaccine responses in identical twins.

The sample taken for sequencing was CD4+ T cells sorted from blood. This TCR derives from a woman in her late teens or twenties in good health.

CDR3 protein: CCARVASGTSGGVYEQYF. CDR3 DNA: TGCTGTGCTAGAGTAGCTTCTGGGACTAGCGGGGGGGTCTACGAGCAGTACTTC. This rearrangement joins TRBV20-1 to TRBJ2-7; 16 bases agree with TRBD2. Per the germline V gene, CDR1 is DFQATT and CDR2 is SNEGSKA (reference sequence). The CDR3 is 18 residues long.